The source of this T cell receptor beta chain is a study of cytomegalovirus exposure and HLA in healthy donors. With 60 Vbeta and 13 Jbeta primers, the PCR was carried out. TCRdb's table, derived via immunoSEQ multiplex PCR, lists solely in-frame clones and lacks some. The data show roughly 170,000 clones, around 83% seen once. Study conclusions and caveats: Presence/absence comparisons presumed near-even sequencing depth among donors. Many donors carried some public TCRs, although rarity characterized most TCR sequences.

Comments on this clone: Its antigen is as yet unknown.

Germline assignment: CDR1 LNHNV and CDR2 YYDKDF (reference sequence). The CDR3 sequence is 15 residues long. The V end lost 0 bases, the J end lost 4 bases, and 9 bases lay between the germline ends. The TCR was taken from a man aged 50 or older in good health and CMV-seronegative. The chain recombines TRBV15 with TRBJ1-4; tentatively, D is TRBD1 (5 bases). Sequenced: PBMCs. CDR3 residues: CATSRDQGLNEKLFF. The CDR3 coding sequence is TGTGCCACCAGCAGAGACCAGGGTCTTAATGAAAAACTGTTTTTT. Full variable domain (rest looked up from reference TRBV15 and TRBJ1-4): DAMVIQNPRYQVTQFGKPVTLSCSQTLNHNVMYWYQQKSSQAPKLLFHYYDKDFNNEADTPDNFQSRRPNTSFCFLDIRSPGLGDTAMYLCATSRDQGLNEKLFFGSGTQLSVL.